This TCR beta chain was sequenced for a study of T cell responses to AZD1222 COVID-19 vaccine (dated by TCRdb to the early 2020s). The study in broad terms: TCR sequencing covered fewer than 250 trial participants: 200 to 220 given two doses of AZD1222 and about 26 given two doses of MenACWY control vaccine. Trial participants were enrolled into age subgroups of 18-55, 56-69 and 70-plus years, which contained 148, 28 and 57 TCR-sequenced participants, respectively.

The meaning of the sample's time point label: about 28 days (+/-7) after the second vaccine dose. AZD1222 recipients whose second dose came at about 4 weeks and those whose second dose came at about 12 weeks were combined into one group, since spike-specific TCR depth and breadth did not differ between the two schedules. Vaccinee samples were obtained from the UK trials COV001 and COV002, which included a single-blind randomized controlled phase 2/3 trial of AZD1222 (ChAdOx1 nCoV-19) in healthy adults. For TCRbeta chain sequencing, PBMC samples from trial participants were taken at day 0 and at day 28 after the second dose. The CDR3, from cysteine to phenylalanine, totals 14 residues. Only CDR3 DNA is held: 42 bases, read in frame from base 1. Per the germline V gene (reference sequence), SGHNT is the CDR1 and YYREEE is the CDR2. V is pared back by 1 base and J by 0 bases, with 8 bases lying between the germline termini.

As to this clone: No antigen is known for it. Per-nucleotide qualities are absent, and no much larger clonotype sits a single base away.

The CDR3 regions of human TCRbeta chains were analyzed by immunosequencing. The paper's processing steps were these. Repertoire TCRs were matched against a reference library of SARS-CoV-2-specific TCRs generated with the MIRA antigen-specificity platform. Breadth meant the fraction of unique TCRs that were SARS-CoV-2-associated, whereas depth meant the fraction of total T cells that were SARS-CoV-2-associated. Using the MIRA data, each spike-specific TCR was assigned both to the spike region to which the TCR was reactive and to a CD4 or CD8 class. Log10-transformed breadth and depth values were compared by one-way ANOVA with Sidak's multiple comparisons tests. The table was pulled from immuneACCESS by TCRdb, which kept in-frame rearrangements only. Such tables lose some clones; where checked, under half of the loss comes from unresolved V genes, and the rest has no known cause. The V and J calls and clone size come from that table; D and trimming were worked out from the DNA. This sample comprises 150,000 to 200,000 clones, approximately 90% of them detected only once. Clones ranked in the top ten supply 1.3% of the sample.

Here is what the overall study found, with its caveats: Spike-specific TCR breadth and depth rose significantly after two AZD1222 doses compared with day 0 and with MenACWY recipients. Only five to seven AZD1222 recipients were SARS-CoV-2 seropositive at baseline, limiting conclusions about previously exposed vaccinees. Epitopes outside the regions mutated in the B.1.351 and B.1.1.7 variants were reportedly recognized by nearly half of the unique spike-specific TCRs. No day 14 peak-response samples were available, so repertoires were characterized only after the peak T cell response. Participants were mostly white British and included more females than males, and it was suggested by the authors that clonal diversity may have been underestimated. In the small 56-69-year group, the increase in depth fell short of significance, most likely because of low power. CD4 TCRs associated with the vaccine covered the entire spike protein, and the dominant responses were in regions 160-218 and 743-854.

Sequenced here: peripheral blood, sampled 28 days after the second AZD1222 dose. This receptor was obtained from an adult who received the AZD1222 COVID-19 vaccine. The chain couples TRBV5-4 to TRBJ2-7; the D gene lacks a confident call. The DNA sequence is TGTGCCAGCAGCTTGCAGGCGGTCTCCTACGAGCAGTACTTC. It encodes CASSLQAVSYEQYF.